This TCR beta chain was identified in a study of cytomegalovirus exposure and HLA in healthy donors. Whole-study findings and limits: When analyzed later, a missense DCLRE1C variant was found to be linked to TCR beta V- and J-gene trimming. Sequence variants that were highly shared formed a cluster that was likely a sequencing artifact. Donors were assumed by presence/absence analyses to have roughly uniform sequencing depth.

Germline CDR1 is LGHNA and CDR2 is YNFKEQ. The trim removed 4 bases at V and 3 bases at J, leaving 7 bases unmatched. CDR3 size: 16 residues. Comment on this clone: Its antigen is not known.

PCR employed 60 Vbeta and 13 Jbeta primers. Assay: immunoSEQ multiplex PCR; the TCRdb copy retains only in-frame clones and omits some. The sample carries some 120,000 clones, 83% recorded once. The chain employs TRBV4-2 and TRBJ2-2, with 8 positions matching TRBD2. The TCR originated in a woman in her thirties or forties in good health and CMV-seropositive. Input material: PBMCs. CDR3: CASSLGRREDTGELFF. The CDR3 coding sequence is TGTGCCAGCAGCCTCGGGAGGCGGGAGGACACCGGGGAGCTGTTTTTT.